These T cell receptor beta chains were read from a single sample in a study of a mutant IDH1 vaccine in newly diagnosed glioma. TCRdb keeps only in-frame clones here, not all; method: immunoSEQ multiplex PCR. The table includes more than 80,000 clones, 83% detected once. Sequenced here: PBMCs, sampled from a glioma patient treated with radiotherapy, temozolomide or both. These receptor sequences come from a woman aged 45-65 years with glioma. CDR3s leave out the opening cysteine and the closing phenylalanine or tryptophan. D genes are given only for firm matches.

ASKVGSGNNSPLH	TRBV9	.	TRBJ1-6
ASSPTSEYNEQF	TRBV9	.	TRBJ2-1
ASSYGWEGQETQY	TRBV6-5	TRBD2	TRBJ2-5
ASRRTGVEEQY	TRBV13	TRBD1	TRBJ2-7
ASSLSGSGYT	TRBV27	.	TRBJ1-2
ASSLRGRDGELF	TRBV7-2	TRBD2	TRBJ2-2
ASSLNWDIEETQY	TRBV5-4	.	TRBJ2-5
ASSFNLPGTANTEAF	TRBV5-1	TRBD1	TRBJ1-1
ASSSFDGEQY	TRBV5-4	.	TRBJ2-7
AWSNRLRTEAF	TRBV30	.	TRBJ1-1
ASSPRTFPSYEQY	TRBV7-2	.	TRBJ2-7
ASSLVYTGELF	TRBV7-2	.	TRBJ2-2
ASSLGQPNTEAF	TRBV5-1	.	TRBJ1-1
ASSSQGNEQF	TRBV5-4	.	TRBJ2-1
ASSLEGAYGYT	TRBV27	TRBD1	TRBJ1-2
ASSPPSGNEQY	TRBV18	.	TRBJ2-7
ASSLEVSGANVLT	TRBV5-6	.	TRBJ2-6
ASSTGTSGDIYEQY	TRBV5-1	TRBD2	TRBJ2-7
ASSQEQAGFNPQH	TRBV4-1	.	TRBJ1-5
ASRRQGNEKLF	TRBV5-4	.	TRBJ1-4
AWSVRGGAGELF	TRBV30	.	TRBJ2-2
ASSPSGTGAWEQY	TRBV7-2	TRBD1	TRBJ2-7
AISESMAGGLYNEQF	TRBV10-3	.	TRBJ2-1
AWSVSSTNEKLF	TRBV30	.	TRBJ1-4
ASSIMAYTEAF	TRBV19	.	TRBJ1-1
ASSSKNAGQTGELF	TRBV5-6	.	TRBJ2-2
ASSLEQNYGYT	TRBV5-6	.	TRBJ1-2
ASSKLAGGPSYNEQF	TRBV4-2	TRBD2	TRBJ2-1
ASSLVAAGGQETQY	TRBV5-1	TRBD2	TRBJ2-5
ASSVGGGLGYT	TRBV9	.	TRBJ1-2
AWSEGQIFYSNQPQH	TRBV30	TRBD1	TRBJ1-5
ASSFLGQGLMLYTGELF	TRBV7-8	TRBD1	TRBJ2-2
ASSLGQGFNQPQH	TRBV5-1	.	TRBJ1-5
AISARDGSNSPLH	TRBV10-3	.	TRBJ1-6
ASSFGQAYEQY	TRBV7-9	TRBD1	TRBJ2-7
ASSSGKGSPLH	TRBV13	.	TRBJ1-6
ASSLNIQGQPQH	TRBV5-1	.	TRBJ1-5
ASSLGQRSYPTEAF	TRBV5-4	.	TRBJ1-1
ASSLAGQGYEQY	TRBV7-2	.	TRBJ2-7